This T cell receptor beta chain is from a study of T-cell memory formation after mild COVID-19. Study-level findings and limits: Clones which contracted sat mainly in CM and EM if CD4+, and in EMRA if CD8+. Contracting clones, day 15 to 85, had balanced CD4/CD8, and later expanders favored CD4+. A second wave of clones peaked on day 37, and their SARS-CoV-2 specificity went unconfirmed.

TCRdb re-analysed the 5' RACE reads in MiXCR, keeping a single row per CDR3 protein. The table shows over 120,000 distinct CDR3 sequences, with approximately 25% occurring only once. In its sample, this clonotype was seen a few times. The antigen is undetermined. This CDR3 contains 16 residues. Germline loops: CDR1 LGHNA, CDR2 YSLEER. V was cut by 0 bases and J by 0 bases, with 12 bases left in between. The chain joins TRBV4-3 to TRBJ2-7; D perhaps matches TRBD1 (5 bases). The sequencing sample was made of PBMCs or a T cell subset sorted from them (not recorded which). The sequence derives from an adult woman who had mild COVID-19 (a few samples of this study predate the infection). Cell type and time point are not known. The CDR3 loop is CASSQEHRIPSYEQYF. For the CDR3, the DNA is TGCGCCAGCAGCCAAGAGCACAGGATCCCCTCCTACGAGCAGTACTTC.